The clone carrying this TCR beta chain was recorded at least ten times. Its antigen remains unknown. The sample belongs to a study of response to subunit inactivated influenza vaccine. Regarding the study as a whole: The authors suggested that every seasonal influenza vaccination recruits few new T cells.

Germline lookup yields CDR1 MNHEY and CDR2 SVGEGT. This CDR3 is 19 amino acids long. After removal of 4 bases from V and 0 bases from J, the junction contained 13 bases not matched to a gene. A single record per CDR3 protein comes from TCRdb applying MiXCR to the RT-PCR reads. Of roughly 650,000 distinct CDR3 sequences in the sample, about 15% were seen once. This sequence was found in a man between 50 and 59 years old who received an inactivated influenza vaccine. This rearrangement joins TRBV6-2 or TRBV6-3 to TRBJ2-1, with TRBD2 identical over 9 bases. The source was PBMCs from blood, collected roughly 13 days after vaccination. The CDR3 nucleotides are TGTGCCAGCAGTTTCCGGACTAGCGCAATCATGTCCTCCTACAATGAGCAGTTCTTC. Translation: CASSFRTSAIMSSYNEQFF.